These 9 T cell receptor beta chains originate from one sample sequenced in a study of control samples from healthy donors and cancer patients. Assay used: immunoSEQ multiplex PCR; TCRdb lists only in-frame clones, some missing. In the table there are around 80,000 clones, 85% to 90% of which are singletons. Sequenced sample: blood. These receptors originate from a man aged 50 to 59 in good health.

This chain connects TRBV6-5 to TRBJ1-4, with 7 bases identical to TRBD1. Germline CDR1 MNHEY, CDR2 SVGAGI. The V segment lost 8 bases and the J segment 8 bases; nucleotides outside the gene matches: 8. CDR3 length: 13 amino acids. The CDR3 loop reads CASRQGRNEKLFF. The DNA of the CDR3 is TGTGCCAGCCGACAGGGTAGAAACGAAAAACTGTTTTTT.

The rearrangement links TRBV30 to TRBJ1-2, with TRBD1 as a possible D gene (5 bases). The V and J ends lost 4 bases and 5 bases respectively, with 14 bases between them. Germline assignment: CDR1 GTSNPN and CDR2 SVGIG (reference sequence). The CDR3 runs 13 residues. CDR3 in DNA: TGTGCCTGGAAATGGGGCTCGGGGTATGGCTACACCTTC. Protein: CAWKWGSGYGYTF.

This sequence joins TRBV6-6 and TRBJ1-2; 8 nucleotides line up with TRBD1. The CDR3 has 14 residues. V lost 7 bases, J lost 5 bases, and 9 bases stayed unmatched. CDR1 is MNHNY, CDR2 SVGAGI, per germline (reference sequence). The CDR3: CASTGTGRRYGYTF. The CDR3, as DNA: TGTGCCAGCACCGGGACAGGCCGGAGGTATGGCTACACCTTC.

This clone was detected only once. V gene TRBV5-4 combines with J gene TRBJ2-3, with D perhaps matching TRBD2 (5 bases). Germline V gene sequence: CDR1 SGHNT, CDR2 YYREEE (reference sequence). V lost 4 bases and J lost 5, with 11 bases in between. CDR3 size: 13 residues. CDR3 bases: TGTGCCAGCAGCCGAGCCGGAGGAGATACGCAGTATTTT. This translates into CASSRAGGDTQYF.

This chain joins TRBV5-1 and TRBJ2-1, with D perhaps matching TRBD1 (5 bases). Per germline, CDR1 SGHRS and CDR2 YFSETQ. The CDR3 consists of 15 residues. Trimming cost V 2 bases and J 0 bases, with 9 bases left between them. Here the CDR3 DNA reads TGCGCCAGCAGCTTCGTCAGGGACTCCTACAATGAGCAGTTCTTC. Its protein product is CASSFVRDSYNEQFF.

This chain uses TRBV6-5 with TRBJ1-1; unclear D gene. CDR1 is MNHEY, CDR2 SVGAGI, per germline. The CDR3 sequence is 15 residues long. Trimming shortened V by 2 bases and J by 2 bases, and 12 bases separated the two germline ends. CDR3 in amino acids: CASSYGGSQNTEAFF. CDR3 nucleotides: TGTGCCAGCAGTTACGGTGGGTCACAAAACACTGAAGCTTTCTTT.

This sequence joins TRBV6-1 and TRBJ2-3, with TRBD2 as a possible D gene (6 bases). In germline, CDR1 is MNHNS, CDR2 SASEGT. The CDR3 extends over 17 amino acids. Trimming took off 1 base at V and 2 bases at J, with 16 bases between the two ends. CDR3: CASSEVAWGVNTDTQYF. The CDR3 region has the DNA TGTGCCAGCAGTGAAGTAGCCTGGGGGGTAAACACAGATACGCAGTATTTT.

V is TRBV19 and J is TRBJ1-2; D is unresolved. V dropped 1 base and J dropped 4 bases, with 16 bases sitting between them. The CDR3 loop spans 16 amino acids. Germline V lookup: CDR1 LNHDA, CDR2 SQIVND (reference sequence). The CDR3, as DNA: TGTGCCAGTAGTATAGCGGGCAGCGTCAAATCCTATGGCTACACCTTC. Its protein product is CASSIAGSVKSYGYTF.

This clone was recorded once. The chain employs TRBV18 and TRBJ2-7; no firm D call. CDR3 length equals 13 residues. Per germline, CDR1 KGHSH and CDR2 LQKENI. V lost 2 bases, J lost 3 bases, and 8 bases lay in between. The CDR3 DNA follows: TGTGCCAGCTCACCAGGTTCTGTCTACGAGCAGTACTTC. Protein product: CASSPGSVYEQYF.